This entry features one TCR beta chain sequence. Its antigen is unidentified. This entry comes from a study of T cell repertoires in cytomegalovirus infection. Study-wide results and caveats: CMV-specific HLA-C-restricted TCR beta clonotypes dominated the ex vivo response. The study identified carriers of CMV plus the relevant HLA from cumulative public TCR beta family frequency.

Each CDR3 protein gets one entry after TCRdb re-called the reads with MiXCR. The sample lists about 600,000 distinct CDR3 sequences, approximately 24% seen once, with 6.5% to 10% in the top ten. Trimming stripped 7 bases from V and 1 base from J, with 14 bases between. CDR3 length: 15 residues. The germline gives CDR1 MDHEN, CDR2 SYDVKM. The chain couples TRBV28 to TRBJ1-5, with D perhaps matching TRBD1 (6 bases). Sequenced: CD8+ T cells from PBMCs. This sequence originates from a human donor in good health (CMV status not recorded). Some clones in this sample may be carry-over from other donors' samples. CDR3 sequence (DNA): TGTGCCAGCACCCTACGGGGGGCGAGCAATCAGCCCCAGCATTTT. This codes for CASTLRGASNQPQHF.